One sample yielded the 29 T cell receptor beta chains listed below, sequenced in a study of cytotoxic CD8 clonotypes in ibrutinib-treated CLL (dated by TCRdb to the early 2020s). Libraries were constructed by the immunoSEQ multiplex PCR assay. The source is immuneACCESS, and TCRdb retained only in-frame sequences with V and J called. Part of the clones is not carried over; for the studies checked, unresolved V genes explain less than half of this, and the remainder is unexplained. A total of 57,000 or so clones appear in this sample, nearly 55% of them only once. Roughly a quarter of the sample is taken by the ten largest. The intended sense of this specimen's time point label: progressive disease on ibrutinib. This specimen consisted of PBMCs, obtained at disease progression, from a patient treated with ibrutinib. The receptors originated from a human donor with chronic lymphocytic leukemia.

The V gene is TRBV5-4, the J gene TRBJ1-1, with D possibly being TRBD1 (5 bases). Germline loops: CDR1 SGHNT, CDR2 YYREEE (reference sequence). V lost 4 bases, J lost 2 bases, and 9 bases lay in between. The CDR3 consists of 13 residues. In DNA, the CDR3 is TGTGCCAGCAGCATCACAGGCAACACTGAAGCTTTCTTT. It specifies CASSITGNTEAFF.

This clone turned up a few times. This chain uses TRBV9 with TRBJ2-3; unclear D gene. Germline-derived CDR1 and CDR2 are SGDLS and YYNGEE. The CDR3 length is 17 residues. Trimming shortened V by 3 bases and J by 2 bases, and 19 bases separated the two germline ends. The CDR3 DNA reads TGTGCCAGCAGCGCCGTAGATCTAGTCGAAATCACAGATACGCAGTATTTT. The encoded protein is CASSAVDLVEITDTQYF.

The gene calls are TRBV27 and TRBJ2-3; no firm D call. This CDR3 contains 15 residues. The germline gives CDR1 MNHEY, CDR2 SMNVEV (reference sequence). V lost 5 bases and J lost 0, with 12 bases in between. CDR3 sequence (DNA): TGTGCCAGCAGTACGAACTTCTTTAGCACAGATACGCAGTATTTT. It yields the protein CASSTNFFSTDTQYF.

The chain couples TRBV7-2 to TRBJ2-5; perhaps TRBD2 as D (6 bases). Germline V gene sequence: CDR1 SGHTA, CDR2 FQGNSA. V lost 5 bases and J lost 3, with 16 bases in between. The CDR3 spans 15 residues. CDR3 residues: CASSIGPGGKETQYF. The CDR3 nucleotides read TGTGCCAGCAGCATCGGGCCCGGGGGTAAAGAGACCCAGTACTTC.

This rearrangement joins TRBV25-1 to TRBJ1-1; D might be TRBD1 (6 bases). The CDR3 spans 14 residues. Germline V gene data show CDR1 as MGHDK and CDR2 as SYGVNS. V lost 4 bases and J 7 bases, leaving 16 bases between the germline ends. The CDR3 spells CASSALTGPYEAFF. DNA of the CDR3: TGTGCCAGCAGTGCTCTAACAGGGCCCTATGAAGCTTTCTTT. The variable domain in full, completed from reference TRBV25-1 and TRBJ1-1, reads EADIYQTPRYLVIGTGKKITLECSQTMGHDKMYWYQQDPGMELHLIHYSYGVNSTEKGDLSSESTVSRIRTEHFPLTLESARPSHTSQYLCASSALTGPYEAFFGQGTRLTVV.

A few counts support this clone. The chain recombines TRBV18 with TRBJ1-4; TRBD1 matches 7 bases. V trimming: 2 bases; J trimming: 4 bases; junction bases outside the gene matches: 13. The germline V gene has CDR1 KGHSH and CDR2 LQKENI. CDR3 size: 18 residues. CDR3 in amino acids: CASSPMPGQLLVNEKLFF. In DNA form, the CDR3 reads TGTGCCAGCTCACCAATGCCGGGACAGCTGCTGGTTAATGAAAAACTGTTTTTT.

This clone has a handful of counts. This CDR3 is CASSVTGFPSEKLFF. In DNA, the CDR3 is TGTGCCAGCAGCGTTACAGGGTTTCCGAGTGAAAAACTGTTTTTT. This sequence joins TRBV9 and TRBJ1-4; a weak D match, TRBD1 (6 bases). The CDR3 runs 15 residues. Germline CDR1 SGDLS, CDR2 YYNGEE. V gave up 2 bases and J gave up 7 bases, with 15 bases separating them. The whole variable domain, filled in from reference TRBV9 and TRBJ1-4, reads DSGVTQTPKHLITATGQRVTLRCSPRSGDLSVYWYQQSLDQGLQFLIQYYNGEERAKGNILERFSAQQFPDLHSELNLSSLELGDSALYFCASSVTGFPSEKLFFGSGTQLSVL.

The rearrangement links TRBV2 to TRBJ2-7; no firm D call. Trimming took off 2 bases at V and 0 bases at J, with 11 bases between the two ends. From germline, CDR1 is SNHLY and CDR2 FYNNEI. The CDR3 totals 15 residues. The CDR3 DNA follows: TGTGCCAGCAGTGAAACGTCAGTAAGCTCCTACGAGCAGTACTTC. Translated: CASSETSVSSYEQYF.

This clone was observed a few times. This chain links TRBV6-6 with TRBJ2-7; 8 nucleotides align to TRBD1. The CDR3 spans 14 residues. Germline values: CDR1 MNHNY, CDR2 SVGAGI (reference sequence). Losses at the gene ends were 2 bases for V and 7 bases for J; bases not matched to a gene: 7. CDR3 in amino acids: CASSYEAGGWEQYF. CDR3 DNA: TGTGCCAGCAGTTACGAGGCAGGGGGCTGGGAGCAGTACTTC.

This clone was seen more than once but under ten times. V usage is TRBV28 and J usage is TRBJ2-7, with D hard to call. The germline V and J ends were trimmed by 9 bases and 1 base, with 13 bases remaining between them. This CDR3 contains 13 residues. Germline loops: CDR1 MDHEN, CDR2 SYDVKM. CDR3 DNA: TGTGCCAGTTCTAGAGAAGGGTCCTACGAGCAGTACTTC. Translating gives CASSREGSYEQYF.

This clone was detected only a few times. The chain carries TRBV6-5 and TRBJ2-7, with 11 positions matching TRBD2. CDR1 and CDR2 from the germline V gene are MNHEY and SVGAGI. This CDR3 contains 15 residues. The V gene end was trimmed by 2 bases and the J gene end by 4 bases; junction bases not matched to a gene: 4. CDR3 amino acids: CASSYVASGGYEQYF. The CDR3 nucleotides read TGTGCCAGCAGTTACGTAGCTAGCGGGGGGTACGAGCAGTACTTC.

This clone showed up just a few times. The chain joins TRBV25-1 to TRBJ1-1; no clear D gene. V was trimmed by 5 bases and J by 10 bases, leaving 14 bases between them. The V gene's germline CDR1 is MGHDK and CDR2 SYGVNS. This CDR3 is built from 12 residues. The CDR3 loop is CASSRGGGVAFF. The CDR3, as DNA: TGTGCCAGCAGTCGAGGAGGTGGTGTAGCTTTCTTT.

Only a few counts were recorded for this clone. The chain combines TRBV9 with TRBJ1-5; 7 bases are a match to TRBD1. Per the germline V gene, CDR1 is SGDLS and CDR2 is YYNGEE. The CDR3 covers 16 residues. V dropped 3 bases and J dropped 10; count of bases not matched to a gene: 16. The CDR3 is CASSEGGDSLLYPQHF. The CDR3 coding sequence is TGTGCCAGCAGCGAAGGCGGGGACAGCTTACTGTATCCCCAGCATTTT.

The CDR3 is CASSQAQGAGGYYGYTF. As DNA, the CDR3 is TGCGCCAGCAGCCAAGCGCAGGGGGCCGGTGGTTACTATGGCTACACCTTC. V gene TRBV4-1 combines with J gene TRBJ1-2, with 8 bases matching TRBD1. The CDR3 consists of 17 residues. V lost 1 base and J lost 3; bases outside the gene matches: 10. Germline V gives CDR1 MGHRA, CDR2 YSYEKL.

V gene TRBV27 combines with J gene TRBJ1-4; 9 bases agree with TRBD1. The germline V gene encodes CDR1 MNHEY and CDR2 SMNVEV (reference sequence). The ends lost 2 bases at V and 8 bases at J; junction bases unmatched: 6. This CDR3 is 15 amino acids long. As DNA, the CDR3 is TGTGCCAGCAGTTTAGGGGACAGGGCTGGGGAAAAACTGTTTTTT. The encoded protein is CASSLGDRAGEKLFF.

The V call is TRBV5-1, the J call TRBJ1-6, with D possibly TRBD1 on 6 matching bases. This CDR3 is 14 amino acids long. Between the trimmed V and J ends, which lost 3 bases and 5 bases, there was a span of 9 bases. From germline, CDR1 is SGHRS and CDR2 YFSETQ. CDR3 bases: TGCGCCAGCAGCTCAGGGGTGGATAATTCACCCCTCCACTTT. Its protein product is CASSSGVDNSPLHF.

The genes are TRBV29-1 and TRBJ2-2; 7 positions agree with TRBD2. V lost 6 bases, J lost 1 base, and 8 bases stayed unmatched. Per the germline V gene, CDR1 is SQVTM and CDR2 is ANQGSEA. This CDR3 spans 15 amino acids. CDR3 sequence (DNA): TGCAGCGTAGTGACCAGGGAGGGGAACACCGGGGAGCTGTTTTTT. It translates to CSVVTREGNTGELFF.

The chain has TRBV5-4 and TRBJ1-1; D unclear. Germline V CDR1 and CDR2: SGHNT, YYREEE (reference sequence). Between the trimmed V and J ends, which lost 4 bases and 1 base, there was a span of 20 bases. This CDR3 has 17 residues. CDR3 DNA: TGTGCCAGCAGCCTTGCCGCCCTTGGCAGACCGAACACTGAAGCTTTCTTT. Its translation is CASSLAALGRPNTEAFF.

The V and J genes are TRBV6-6 and TRBJ2-7, with D perhaps given as TRBD1 or TRBD2 (5 bases each). The ends were cut back, 6 bases at V and 0 bases at J, with 15 bases in the middle. This CDR3 is 15 amino acids long. The germline V gene has CDR1 MNHNY and CDR2 SVGAGI (reference sequence). The CDR3 loop is CASRTRDGFSYEQYF. CDR3 nucleotide sequence: TGTGCCAGCAGGACTCGGGACGGATTCTCCTACGAGCAGTACTTC.

This chain connects TRBV7-8 to TRBJ1-6; D remains unclear. Germline V gives CDR1 SGHVS, CDR2 FQNEAQ. Deletions cut 5 bases from V and 4 bases from J, with 6 bases between. The CDR3 has 13 amino acids. The CDR3 spells CASSVLYNSPLHF. The CDR3 DNA reads as TGTGCCAGCAGCGTACTTTATAATTCACCCCTCCACTTT.

The J gene is TRBJ1-6, the V gene TRBV6-6; weak D call: TRBD1 (6 bases). Trimming cost V 5 bases and J 8 bases, with 13 bases left between them. Per the germline V gene, CDR1 is MNHNY and CDR2 is SVGAGI (reference sequence). There are 14 residues in the CDR3. CDR3 nucleotide sequence: TGTGCCAGCAGTGTACAGGGAGGGCATTCACCCCTCCACTTT. Amino acid sequence: CASSVQGGHSPLHF.

The V gene is TRBV7-2, the J gene TRBJ2-1, with 10 bases lining up with TRBD2. The CDR3 is 14 residues long. Per the germline V gene, CDR1 is SGHTA and CDR2 is FQGNSA. The V segment lost 6 bases and the J segment 7 bases; nucleotides outside the gene matches: 6. CDR3 bases: TGTGCCAGCAGTCCGGGACTAGCGTTGAATGAGCAGTTCTTC. Translated: CASSPGLALNEQFF. Complete variable domain (other parts from reference TRBV7-2 and TRBJ2-1): GAGVSQSPSNKVTEKGKDVELRCDPISGHTALYWYRQSLGQGLEFLIYFQGNSAPDKSGLPSDRFSAERTGGSVSTLTIQRTQQEDSAVYLCASSPGLALNEQFFGPGTRLTVL.

V gene TRBV2 combines with J gene TRBJ2-7; D possibly corresponds to TRBD1 (5 bases). The CDR3 loop spans 15 amino acids. The germline V and J ends were trimmed by 1 base and 0 bases, with 10 bases remaining between them. The germline gives CDR1 SNHLY, CDR2 FYNNEI. CDR3 protein: CASSEGTYNSYEQYF. The CDR3 nucleotides read TGTGCCAGCAGTGAAGGGACATATAACTCCTACGAGCAGTACTTC.

The chain links TRBV5-1 to TRBJ2-7; TRBD1 matches 10 bases. Germline-derived CDR1 and CDR2 are SGHRS and YFSETQ. Unmatched junction bases numbered 4, after V lost 1 base and J lost 3 bases. The CDR3 is 15 residues long. In DNA form, the CDR3 reads TGCGCCAGCAGCTTGTCAGGACAGGGGGGCTACGAGCAGTACTTC. The encoded protein is CASSLSGQGGYEQYF. Based on the CDR3 plus reference TRBV5-1 and TRBJ2-7, the full variable domain is KAGVTQTPRYLIKTRGQQVTLSCSPISGHRSVSWYQQTPGQGLQFLFEYFSETQRNKGNFPGRFSGRQFSNSRSEMNVSTLELGDSALYLCASSLSGQGGYEQYFGPGTRLTVT.

V and J are TRBV29-1 and TRBJ2-2; 11 bases map to TRBD2. V lost 6 bases to trimming and J lost 4 bases; unmatched junction nucleotides: 7. CDR3 size: 15 residues. Germline CDR1 reads SQVTM; CDR2 reads ANQGSEA. The CDR3 sequence: CSVITSGGLTGELFF. The DNA of the CDR3 is TGCAGCGTCATTACTAGCGGGGGACTCACCGGGGAGCTGTTTTTT.

V gene TRBV6-6 combines with J gene TRBJ2-7, with a tentative D call TRBD1 (6 bases). V was shortened by 7 bases and J by 7 bases, with 23 bases between the two germline ends. The CDR3 runs to 15 residues. Germline assignment: CDR1 MNHNY and CDR2 SVGAGI (reference sequence). The CDR3 nucleotides are TGTGCCAGCACCGAGCAAGGGCAGGGGAAGCGAGAGCAGTACTTC. Its translation is CASTEQGQGKREQYF.

The rearrangement uses TRBV7-9 and TRBJ2-7; D is unclear. CDR3 size: 13 residues. Germline V gives CDR1 SEHNR, CDR2 FQNEAQ (reference sequence). Trimming cost V 5 bases and J 0 bases, with 8 bases left between them. CDR3 DNA sequence: TGTGCCAGCAGCAGGCGGAGCTCCTACGAGCAGTACTTC. This encodes CASSRRSSYEQYF.

This clone was counted between two and nine times. CDR3 DNA: TGTGCCAGCAGTGAAGGAGACAGGGCCTACAATGAGCAGTTCTTC. It yields the protein CASSEGDRAYNEQFF. The J gene is TRBJ2-1, the V gene TRBV2; 7 positions match TRBD1. Germline assignment: CDR1 SNHLY and CDR2 FYNNEI. The CDR3 sequence is 15 residues long. The ends lost 1 base at V and 2 bases at J; junction bases unmatched: 2.

This clone appeared a few times. The chain recombines TRBV28 with TRBJ2-7, with D possibly TRBD2 on 5 matching bases. This CDR3 is built from 13 residues. V lost 7 bases to trimming and J lost 0 bases, with 10 bases between them. Germline V gene lookup returns CDR1 MDHEN and CDR2 SYDVKM. The CDR3 sequence: CASTGLTSYEQYF. As DNA, the CDR3 is TGTGCCAGCACTGGACTGACCTCCTACGAGCAGTACTTC.